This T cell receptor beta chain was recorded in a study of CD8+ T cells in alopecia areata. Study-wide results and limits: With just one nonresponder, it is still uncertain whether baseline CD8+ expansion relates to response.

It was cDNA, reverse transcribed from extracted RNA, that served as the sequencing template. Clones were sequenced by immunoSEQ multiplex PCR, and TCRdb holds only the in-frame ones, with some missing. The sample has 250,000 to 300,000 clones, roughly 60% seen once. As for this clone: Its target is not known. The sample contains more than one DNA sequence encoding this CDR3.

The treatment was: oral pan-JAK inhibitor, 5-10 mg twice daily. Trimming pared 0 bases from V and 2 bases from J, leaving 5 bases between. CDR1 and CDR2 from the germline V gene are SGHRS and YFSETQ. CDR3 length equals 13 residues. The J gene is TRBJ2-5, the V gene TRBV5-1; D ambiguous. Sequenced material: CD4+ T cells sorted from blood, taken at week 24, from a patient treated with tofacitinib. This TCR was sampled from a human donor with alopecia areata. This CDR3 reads CASSLGFQETQYF. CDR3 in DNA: TGCGCCAGCAGCTTGGGTTTTCAAGAGACCCAGTACTTC.